This is a list of T cell receptor beta chains from one sample in a study of CD8+CD57+ T cells in acquired aplastic anemia. A single record per CDR3 protein comes from TCRdb applying MiXCR to the reads. This repertoire shows under 200,000 distinct CDR3 sequences, 40% to 60% found once; its top ten account for around a third. Sequenced sample: sorted CD4+, CD8+, or CD8+CD57+ T cells (not recorded which) from PBMCs. These receptor sequences come from a human donor with aplastic anemia. Each CDR3 is given without its conserved first and last residue. The order of the fields is J gene, V gene, CDR3 protein.

j_gene: TRBJ2-7
v_gene: TRBV2
CDR3aa: ASSARTGIYEQY

j_gene: TRBJ1-1
v_gene: TRBV20-1
CDR3aa: SATAGGAVTEAF

j_gene: TRBJ1-6
v_gene: TRBV10-3
CDR3aa: AIARDGPSKNSPLH

j_gene: TRBJ1-2
v_gene: TRBV29-1
CDR3aa: SVESVGVYGYI

j_gene: TRBJ2-5
v_gene: TRBV15
CDR3aa: ATSRHGVSRETQY

j_gene: TRBJ2-1
v_gene: TRBV15
CDR3aa: ATSRDSGPFDEQF

j_gene: TRBJ1-6
v_gene: TRBV20-1
CDR3aa: SARVWGYDSPLH

j_gene: TRBJ1-1
v_gene: TRBV7-8
CDR3aa: ASSPDSNTEAL

j_gene: TRBJ2-7
v_gene: TRBV15
CDR3aa: ATSRVLDAEQY

j_gene: TRBJ1-2
v_gene: TRBV20-1
CDR3aa: SAIQELYGYT

j_gene: TRBJ2-1
v_gene: TRBV2
CDR3aa: ASSEPAGGNEQF

j_gene: TRBJ1-2
v_gene: TRBV29-1
CDR3aa: SVDDRLQGYGYT

j_gene: TRBJ2-1
v_gene: TRBV9
CDR3aa: ASEGGGRGNSYNEQF

j_gene: TRBJ2-1
v_gene: TRBV4-3
CDR3aa: ASSRTGNNEQF

j_gene: TRBJ2-5
v_gene: TRBV2
CDR3aa: ASTLAGYEETQY

j_gene: TRBJ2-7
v_gene: TRBV7-3
CDR3aa: ASSLLGGGYEQY

j_gene: TRBJ2-7
v_gene: TRBV29-1
CDR3aa: SAGTAAYEQY

j_gene: TRBJ2-5
v_gene: TRBV11-2
CDR3aa: ASSLDAGRETQY

j_gene: TRBJ2-5
v_gene: TRBV12-5
CDR3aa: ASGEGARYQETQY

j_gene: TRBJ2-3
v_gene: TRBV7-6
CDR3aa: ASSLAGDRGADTQY

j_gene: TRBJ1-2
v_gene: TRBV2
CDR3aa: ASSQGPTYGYT

j_gene: TRBJ1-6
v_gene: TRBV12-3/TRBV12-4
CDR3aa: ASSLGQGSAPLH

j_gene: TRBJ2-5
v_gene: TRBV29-1
CDR3aa: SLLSSDQETQY

j_gene: TRBJ2-7
v_gene: TRBV4-1
CDR3aa: ASSGTGDYEQY

j_gene: TRBJ1-2
v_gene: TRBV19
CDR3aa: ASTRGPYGYT

j_gene: TRBJ2-1
v_gene: TRBV10-1
CDR3aa: ASSESSVRVCEQF

j_gene: TRBJ1-1
v_gene: TRBV25-1
CDR3aa: ASSENSEAF

j_gene: TRBJ2-1
v_gene: TRBV19
CDR3aa: ATSLATTHNEQF

j_gene: TRBJ2-1
v_gene: TRBV20-1
CDR3aa: SARDYRGVNEQF

j_gene: TRBJ2-7
v_gene: TRBV24-1
CDR3aa: ATSDYPKTGLYEQY

j_gene: TRBJ1-6
v_gene: TRBV15
CDR3aa: ATSSGQGNSPLH

j_gene: TRBJ2-3
v_gene: TRBV7-8
CDR3aa: ATLGPTDTQY

j_gene: TRBJ2-5
v_gene: TRBV24-1
CDR3aa: ATSPDSGQETQY

j_gene: TRBJ1-2
v_gene: TRBV5-1
CDR3aa: ASSLVGRGYT

j_gene: TRBJ1-3
v_gene: TRBV12-3/TRBV12-4
CDR3aa: ASFDFSGNTIY

j_gene: TRBJ2-7
v_gene: TRBV25-1
CDR3aa: ASSDDGEQY